This T cell receptor beta chain was documented in a study of T cells in Graves' hyperthyroidism and ophthalmopathy. The study, taken as a whole, reports: Blood also carried most thyroid clonotypes expanded above 0.001.

The CDR3 consists of 17 residues. Germline-derived CDR1 and CDR2 are LNHNV and YYDKDF (reference sequence). V lost 3 bases, J lost 6 bases, and 21 bases lay in between. Template material for amplifying TCR beta CDR3 regions consisted of RNA transcripts. The HTBI primer set drove a first-round RT-PCR of the TCR CDR3. In TCRdb, the multiplex PCR reads were re-called with MiXCR into one record per CDR3 protein. The table has about 510,000 distinct CDR3 sequences, 40% to 55% seen once. For the diagnoses, clinical symptoms, serum thyroxine and TRAb, thyroid ultrasound and orbital computed tomography were used. Notes on this clonotype: Its antigen is still unknown.

The clonotype comes from an adult woman with Graves' disease, either hyperthyroidism or ophthalmopathy (not recorded which). The sequenced sample consisted of peripheral blood or thyroid tissue (not recorded which). The chain uses TRBV15 and TRBJ1-5; possibly TRBD1 for D (5 bases). The CDR3 sequence is CATSRLWGEGGGQPQHF. The CDR3 DNA reads TGTGCCACCAGCAGGCTCTGGGGGGAGGGTGGGGGTCAGCCCCAGCATTTT.